Here is one TCR beta chain with its context. The antigen is unknown. The data stem from a study of cytomegalovirus exposure and HLA in healthy donors. Study results and limitations: The study put some 150 TCR beta chains on its list as cytomegalovirus-associated. An analysis done earlier found most TCR beta V segments productive about 87% or about 30% of the time.

There are 18 residues in the CDR3. Germline V gives CDR1 MNHNS, CDR2 SASEGT. V lost 1 base and J lost 5, with 23 bases in between. Researchers ran the PCR with 60 Vbeta and 13 Jbeta primers. Assay: immunoSEQ multiplex PCR; the TCRdb copy retains only in-frame clones and omits some. The sample yields fewer than 150,000 clones, 73% seen once. Sequenced sample: PBMCs. The V call is TRBV6-1, the J call TRBJ1-2; the D gene is possibly TRBD1 (6 bases). The sequence came from a woman aged 40 to 49 in good health and CMV-seronegative. CDR3 residues: CASSEVPGGGTQVYGYTF. Here the CDR3 DNA reads TGTGCCAGCAGTGAAGTTCCCGGGGGGGGGACACAAGTATATGGCTACACCTTC.